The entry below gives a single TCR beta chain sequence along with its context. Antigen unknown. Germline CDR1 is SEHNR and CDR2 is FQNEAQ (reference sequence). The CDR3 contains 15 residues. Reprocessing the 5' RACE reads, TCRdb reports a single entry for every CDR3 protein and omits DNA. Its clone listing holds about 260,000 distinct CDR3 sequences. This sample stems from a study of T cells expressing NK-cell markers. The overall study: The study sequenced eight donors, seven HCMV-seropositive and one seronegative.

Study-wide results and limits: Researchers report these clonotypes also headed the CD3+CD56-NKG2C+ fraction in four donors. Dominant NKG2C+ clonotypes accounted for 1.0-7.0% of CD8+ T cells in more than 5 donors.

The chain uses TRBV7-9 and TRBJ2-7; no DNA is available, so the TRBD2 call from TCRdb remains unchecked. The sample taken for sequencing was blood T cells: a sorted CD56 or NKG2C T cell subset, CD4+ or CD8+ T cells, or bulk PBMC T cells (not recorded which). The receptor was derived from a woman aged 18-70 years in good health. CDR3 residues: CASSLWRGSSYEQYF.